The rows below give T cell receptor beta chains drawn from one sample of a study of human T cells and chemical hapten exposure. TCRdb reanalysed the RACE reads using MiXCR and keeps one entry per CDR3 protein. The sample lists about 270,000 distinct CDR3 sequences; around 7.7% were seen once. The sequencing here drew on whole blood, taken in connection with sensitization to the hapten diphenylcyclopropenone (DPC). The source of these receptors is a man in his late teens or twenties with alopecia areata. Some clones in this sample may be carry-over from other donors' samples. CDR3s include the opening cysteine and the closing phenylalanine or tryptophan. A D gene is named only where the DNA matches it firmly. Expanded clones are given a class, and other clones once, few, many or no size at all.

j_call d_call v_call clone_size cdr3_aa cdr3_nt
TRBJ1-1 TRBD1 TRBV25-1 many CASSVGTGNTEAFF TGTGCCAGCAGTGTTGGGACAGGGAACACTGAAGCTTTCTTT
TRBJ2-2 . TRBV29-1 few CSVVGTLLTGELFF TGCAGCGTTGTAGGGACACTACTTACCGGGGAGCTGTTTTTT
TRBJ2-7 TRBD1 TRBV29-1 many CSVDLRRTGPPYEQYF TGCAGCGTTGATTTACGTAGGACAGGGCCACCCTACGAGCAGTACTTC
TRBJ1-4 . TRBV6-1 few CASVRRGGGEKLFF TGTGCCAGCGTCCGAAGGGGCGGAGGAGAAAAACTGTTTTTT
TRBJ2-7 . TRBV7-9 few CASSPSPSEQYF TGTGCCAGCAGCCCGAGCCCCAGCGAGCAGTACTTC
TRBJ1-3 . TRBV10-3 . CAISGVTSQGSGNTIYF TGTGCCATCAGTGGGGTCACCTCACAGGGATCTGGAAACACCATATATTTT
TRBJ1-4 TRBD1 TRBV12-3/TRBV12-4 few CASSQRGTGYEKLFF TGTGCCAGCAGTCAAAGGGGGACAGGGTATGAAAAACTGTTTTTT
TRBJ1-2 TRBD1 TRBV4-3 . CASSQTPGDSNYGYTF TGCGCCAGCAGCCAAACCCCCGGGGACAGCAACTATGGCTACACCTTC
TRBJ2-5 TRBD1 TRBV6-6 . CASAHGRGRVETQYF TGTGCCAGTGCGCACGGCAGGGGGCGGGTAGAGACCCAGTACTTC
TRBJ2-4 . TRBV7-8 few CASSSVYPVAKNIQYF TGTGCCAGCAGCTCAGTCTACCCGGTAGCCAAAAACATTCAGTACTTC
TRBJ1-1 . TRBV5-1 many CASSLSGPDTEAFF TGCGCCAGCAGCTTGTCTGGGCCGGACACTGAAGCTTTCTTT
TRBJ2-7 TRBD1 TRBV7-6 . CASSLGQVGPHKTYEQYF TGTGCCAGCAGCCTGGGACAGGTGGGCCCCCATAAGACCTACGAGCAGTACTTC
TRBJ1-1 . TRBV20-1 . CSASVTVTEAFF TGCAGTGCTAGTGTGACAGTCACTGAAGCTTTCTTT
TRBJ1-2 TRBD1 TRBV10-3 many CAISEYAGTGGGGYTF TGTGCCATCAGTGAGTATGCCGGGACAGGAGGAGGCGGCTACACCTTC
TRBJ2-1 . TRBV5-1 many CASRWDLRNEQFF TGCGCCAGCAGGTGGGACTTACGCAATGAGCAGTTCTTC
TRBJ1-1 . TRBV6-2/TRBV6-3 few CASSYGGSRYLNTEAFF TGTGCCAGCAGTTACGGAGGAAGCCGATACCTGAACACTGAAGCTTTCTTT
TRBJ1-1 TRBD1 TRBV4-1 few CASSERTGSITEAFF TGCGCCAGCAGCGAACGGACAGGGTCTATCACTGAAGCTTTCTTT
TRBJ2-1 . TRBV4-1 many CASSRGQGFYEQFF TGCGCCAGCAGCCGTGGACAAGGATTTTATGAGCAGTTCTTC
TRBJ2-6 . TRBV5-4 . CASSSPLTGANVLTF TGTGCCAGCAGCTCCCCACTTACTGGGGCCAACGTCCTGACTTTC
TRBJ2-5 . TRBV12-5 few CASGLNPSRGQETQYF TGTGCTAGTGGTTTGAACCCCTCCAGGGGCCAAGAGACCCAGTACTTC
TRBJ2-5 TRBD2 TRBV28 many CASSHGTSGGRNQETQYF TGTGCCAGCAGTCACGGGACTAGCGGGGGAAGGAATCAAGAGACCCAGTACTTC
TRBJ1-5 . TRBV6-2/TRBV6-3 . CASSTAGLEGQPQHF TGTGCCAGCAGTACCGCAGGGCTAGAGGGGCAGCCCCAGCATTTT
TRBJ1-2 . TRBV20-1 many CRARQPANYGYTF TGCAGAGCCCGACAGCCAGCTAACTATGGCTACACCTTC